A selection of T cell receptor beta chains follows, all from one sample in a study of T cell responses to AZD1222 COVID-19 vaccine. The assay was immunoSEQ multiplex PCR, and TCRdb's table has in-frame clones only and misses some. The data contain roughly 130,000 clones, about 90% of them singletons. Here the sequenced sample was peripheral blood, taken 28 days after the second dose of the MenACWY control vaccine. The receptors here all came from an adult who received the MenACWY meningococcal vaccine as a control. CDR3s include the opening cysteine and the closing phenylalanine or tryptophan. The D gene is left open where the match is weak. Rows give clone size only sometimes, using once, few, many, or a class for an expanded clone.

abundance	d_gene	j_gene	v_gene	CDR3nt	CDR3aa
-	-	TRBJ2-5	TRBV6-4	TGTGCCAGCAGTGACCCGCCCCAGTACTTC	CASSDPPQYF
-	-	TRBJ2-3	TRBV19	TGTGCCAGTAGTTTAACTATCACAGATACGCAGTATTTT	CASSLTITDTQYF
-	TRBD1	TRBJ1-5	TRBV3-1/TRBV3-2	TGTGCCAGCAGCCCAACTGCCGGACAGGGTTCACAACCCCAGCATTTT	CASSPTAGQGSQPQHF
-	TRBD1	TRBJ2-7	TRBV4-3	TGCGCCAGCAGCCAAGGGGGACAGGGGGGCTCCTACGAGCAGTACTTC	CASSQGGQGGSYEQYF
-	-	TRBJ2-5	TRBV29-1	TGCAGCGTCCCGGACAGATGGGAGACCCAGTACTTC	CSVPDRWETQYF
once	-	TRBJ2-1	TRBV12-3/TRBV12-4	TGTGCCAGCAGTTTTTCGGTATACAATGAGCAGTTCTTC	CASSFSVYNEQFF
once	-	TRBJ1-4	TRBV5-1	TGCGCCAGCAGCTTGGGAAGCAGGGGTAATGAAAAACTGTTTTTT	CASSLGSRGNEKLFF
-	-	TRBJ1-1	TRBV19	TGTGCCAGTAGTGGTCCCGGGACAAAGGGGGTCACTGAAGCTTTCTTT	CASSGPGTKGVTEAFF
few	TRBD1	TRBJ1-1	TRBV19	TGTGCCAGTAGCCAGGGACAGGGGTGGAACACTGAAGCTTTCTTT	CASSQGQGWNTEAFF
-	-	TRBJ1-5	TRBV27	TGTGCCAGCAGTTTTTCGGGGGCAGTTCAGCCCCAGCATTTT	CASSFSGAVQPQHF
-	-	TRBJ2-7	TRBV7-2	TGTGCCAGCAGCTCCGGGACTTACTACGAGCAGTACTTC	CASSSGTYYEQYF
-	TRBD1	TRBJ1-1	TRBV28	TGTGCCAGCGCCTCGACAGGGTGGGACACTGAAGCTTTCTTT	CASASTGWDTEAFF
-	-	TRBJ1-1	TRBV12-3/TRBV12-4	TGTGCCAGCAGTTACGGGGTGAACACTGAAGCTTTCTTT	CASSYGVNTEAFF
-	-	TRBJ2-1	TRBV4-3	TGCGCCAGCAGCCAAGATTGGCCTGGTGGCAATGAGCAGTTCTTC	CASSQDWPGGNEQFF
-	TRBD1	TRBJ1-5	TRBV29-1	TGCAGCGTTGTAGACAGGGGACGAAATCAGCCCCAGCATTTT	CSVVDRGRNQPQHF
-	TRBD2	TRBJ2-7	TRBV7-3	TGTGCCAGCAGCTTTAGCGGGAACTCCTACGAGCAGTACTTC	CASSFSGNSYEQYF
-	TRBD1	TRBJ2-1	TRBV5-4	TGTGCCAGCAGCCCTCAAGGGGGCTTAGGCTCCTACAATGAGCAGTTCTTC	CASSPQGGLGSYNEQFF
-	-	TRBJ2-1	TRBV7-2	TGTGCCAGCATCCTGGACGGACATCTTGCAAATGAGCAGTTCTTC	CASILDGHLANEQFF